The 25 T cell receptor beta chains reported below all come from one sample, sequenced in a study of shared clonotypes between healthy human individuals. TCRdb keeps only in-frame clones here, not all; method: immunoSEQ multiplex PCR. This sample has some 2 million clones, with about 95% found just once. As defined, naive CD8 cells were CD45RO-negative and positively selected for CCR7, with terminally differentiated effector memory CD45RA+ cells excluded. The sample taken for sequencing was naive CD8+ T cells sorted from blood. All receptors come from a man between 18 and 29 years old in good health.

This chain uses TRBV6-1 with TRBJ1-5; D is ambiguous. V was trimmed by 6 bases and J by 1 base, leaving 13 bases between them. In germline, CDR1 is MNHNS, CDR2 SASEGT. This CDR3 spans 15 amino acids. The CDR3 sequence is CASRMTPISNQPQHF. The CDR3 DNA is TGTGCCAGCAGAATGACACCCATCAGCAATCAGCCCCAGCATTTT.

This chain links TRBV9 with TRBJ1-3, with D perhaps matching TRBD1 (5 bases). Trimming shortened V by 0 bases and J by 6 bases, and 16 bases separated the two germline ends. The CDR3 contains 16 residues. Germline CDR1 and CDR2: SGDLS and YYNGEE. The chain's CDR3 is CASSVAGIGSENTIYF. CDR3 coding DNA: TGTGCCAGCAGCGTAGCAGGGATCGGTTCGGAAAACACCATATATTTT. Drawing the rest from reference TRBV9 and TRBJ1-3, the complete variable domain is DSGVTQTPKHLITATGQRVTLRCSPRSGDLSVYWYQQSLDQGLQFLIQYYNGEERAKGNILERFSAQQFPDLHSELNLSSLELGDSALYFCASSVAGIGSENTIYFGEGSWLTVV.

The V gene is TRBV5-1, the J gene TRBJ1-6; the D gene is possibly TRBD1 (5 bases). CDR3 length: 16 residues. V was cut by 0 bases and J by 4 bases, with 11 bases left in between. Germline assignment: CDR1 SGHRS and CDR2 YFSETQ. The CDR3 DNA is TGCGCCAGCAGCTTGGGTCAGGGAATATATAATTCACCCCTCCACTTT. It encodes CASSLGQGIYNSPLHF.

The gene calls are TRBV9 and TRBJ2-2; TRBD2 matches 8 bases. The CDR3 contains 14 residues. Trimming removed 5 bases from V and 7 bases from J; junction bases left unmatched: 7. CDR1 is SGDLS, CDR2 YYNGEE, per germline. The CDR3 loop is CASRLAGTVGELFF. The CDR3 DNA reads TGTGCCAGCAGATTAGCGGGAACGGTCGGGGAGCTGTTTTTT. Complete variable domain (other parts from reference TRBV9 and TRBJ2-2): DSGVTQTPKHLITATGQRVTLRCSPRSGDLSVYWYQQSLDQGLQFLIQYYNGEERAKGNILERFSAQQFPDLHSELNLSSLELGDSALYFCASRLAGTVGELFFGEGSRLTVL.

V is TRBV19 and J is TRBJ2-7, with 7 bases aligning to TRBD2. After removal of 3 bases from V and 1 base from J, the junction contained 3 bases not matched to a gene. Germline CDR1 reads LNHDA; CDR2 reads SQIVND (reference sequence). CDR3 length equals 14 residues. The CDR3 loop reads CASSMSSGSYEQYF. CDR3 DNA sequence: TGTGCCAGTAGTATGAGTAGCGGGTCCTACGAGCAGTACTTC.

V usage is TRBV29-1 and J usage is TRBJ2-7; 9 nucleotides line up with TRBD2. CDR3 length: 15 amino acids. CDR1 and CDR2 (germline): SQVTM, ANQGSEA. Unmatched junction bases numbered 4, after V lost 1 base and J lost 0 bases. CDR3 region: CSVEGLAGYSYEQYF. CDR3 sequence (DNA): TGCAGCGTTGAAGGCCTAGCGGGGTACTCCTACGAGCAGTACTTC.

The chain employs TRBV27 and TRBJ2-2; D perhaps matches TRBD2 (5 bases). CDR1 is MNHEY and CDR2 is SMNVEV in the germline V gene (reference sequence). The CDR3 sequence is 16 residues long. V lost 0 bases, J lost 4 bases, and 12 bases lay in between. The CDR3 region has the DNA TGTGCCAGCAGTTTATCGGTGGGAGAGGTCACCGGGGAGCTGTTTTTT. Protein product: CASSLSVGEVTGELFF.

Worth noting for this clone: Other DNA sequences of this sample code for an identical CDR3. V usage is TRBV19 and J usage is TRBJ1-1; 7 nucleotides agree with TRBD1. Germline lookup yields CDR1 LNHDA and CDR2 SQIVND (reference sequence). CDR3 length: 15 amino acids. The trim removed 1 base at V and 1 base at J, leaving 3 bases unmatched. The CDR3 DNA is TGTGCCAGTAGTATAGGACAGGGTGAGAACACTGAAGCTTTCTTT. Translating it yields CASSIGQGENTEAFF.

This clone showed up just a few times. The chain combines TRBV11-2 with TRBJ2-1; no firm D call. Trimming took 1 base from V and 6 from J, leaving 7 bases between them. In germline, CDR1 is SGHAT, CDR2 FQNNGV. This CDR3 contains 13 residues. CDR3 coding DNA: TGTGCCAGCAGCTTAGCGGTGGGCAATGAGCAGTTCTTC. It codes for CASSLAVGNEQFF.

There are a few counts of this clone. This chain uses TRBV6-5 with TRBJ1-2; D not certain. The V gene's germline CDR1 is MNHEY and CDR2 SVGAGI. The length of the CDR3 is 13 residues. V was pared by 2 bases and J by 6 bases, with 10 bases between. The CDR3: CASSYTHKDGYTF. In DNA, the CDR3 is TGTGCCAGCAGTTACACGCACAAAGATGGCTACACCTTC.

V gene TRBV11-2 combines with J gene TRBJ1-5, with unresolved D. This CDR3 comprises 14 residues. V gave up 5 bases and J gave up 5 bases, with 13 bases separating them. Per the germline V gene, CDR1 is SGHAT and CDR2 is FQNNGV. CDR3 sequence: CASSTEQLDQPQHF. In nucleotides, the CDR3 is TGTGCCAGCAGCACGGAACAGCTGGATCAGCCCCAGCATTTT.

Worth noting for this clone: This sample includes further DNA sequences coding for the same CDR3. The V and J genes are TRBV30 and TRBJ2-7, with D perhaps matching TRBD1 (5 bases). Trimming took 0 bases from V and 0 from J, leaving 12 bases between them. In germline, CDR1 is GTSNPN, CDR2 SVGIG (reference sequence). The CDR3 totals 15 residues. The CDR3 DNA reads as TGTGCCTGGAGTGTAGGTCAGGGATTCTCCTACGAGCAGTACTTC. This sequence encodes CAWSVGQGFSYEQYF.

The V call is TRBV28, the J call TRBJ2-5; no reliable D call. Germline V CDR1 and CDR2: MDHEN, SYDVKM. The CDR3 runs to 15 residues. V was cut by 3 bases and J by 1 base, with 12 bases left in between. CDR3 in DNA: TGTGCCAGCAGTTTGTGGGCCGAACCCCAAGAGACCCAGTACTTC. Translating it yields CASSLWAEPQETQYF.

V usage is TRBV27 and J usage is TRBJ2-3, with D maybe TRBD2 (6 bases). CDR1 MNHEY and CDR2 SMNVEV come from the germline V gene (reference sequence). The germline V and J ends were trimmed by 0 bases and 3 bases, with 13 bases remaining between them. The CDR3 covers 16 residues. The CDR3 protein is CASSLSPGRSTDTQYF. CDR3 in DNA: TGTGCCAGCAGTTTATCGCCTGGGAGGAGTACAGATACGCAGTATTTT.

The chain has TRBV28 and TRBJ2-7, with 11 bases matching TRBD1. V was pared by 4 bases and J by 3 bases, with 8 bases of the junction left unmatched. CDR1 and CDR2 from the germline V gene are MDHEN and SYDVKM. The CDR3 totals 16 residues. The CDR3 is CASSWQGTGGNYEQYF. Written as DNA, the CDR3 is TGTGCCAGCAGTTGGCAGGGGACAGGGGGTAACTACGAGCAGTACTTC. The full variable domain, with the rest looked up from reference TRBV28 and TRBJ2-7, is DVKVTQSSRYLVKRTGEKVFLECVQDMDHENMFWYRQDPGLGLRLIYFSYDVKMKEKGDIPEGYSVSREKKERFSLILESASTNQTSMYLCASSWQGTGGNYEQYFGPGTRLTVT.

The chain uses TRBV28 and TRBJ2-7; 10 positions agree with TRBD1. The V gene's germline CDR1 is MDHEN and CDR2 SYDVKM. V lost 3 bases and J lost 3; bases outside the gene matches: 20. The CDR3 length is 20 residues. The CDR3, as DNA: TGTGCCAGCAGTTTTTTTTTCTCAAGGGACAGGGGATTAAGTTACTACGAGCAGTACTTC. It codes for CASSFFFSRDRGLSYYEQYF. Looking up the rest from reference TRBV28 and TRBJ2-7 gives the full variable domain: DVKVTQSSRYLVKRTGEKVFLECVQDMDHENMFWYRQDPGLGLRLIYFSYDVKMKEKGDIPEGYSVSREKKERFSLILESASTNQTSMYLCASSFFFSRDRGLSYYEQYFGPGTRLTVT.

With regard to this clone: The sample carries other DNA sequences with the same CDR3. The J gene is TRBJ2-7, the V gene TRBV6-5; TRBD1 might be the D (6 bases). The germline CDR1 and CDR2 sequences are MNHEY and SVGAGI. There are 13 residues in the CDR3. The V end lost 4 bases, the J end lost 4 bases, and 11 bases lay between the germline ends. Here the CDR3 reads CASSWGRGYEQYF. CDR3 in DNA: TGTGCCAGCAGTTGGGGCAGGGGTTACGAGCAGTACTTC.

This clone has a single count. The identical CDR3 is also encoded by other nucleotide sequences in the sample. This rearrangement joins TRBV10-2 to TRBJ2-3, with 14 bases that match TRBD2. The CDR3 runs 16 residues. The germline gives CDR1 WSHSY, CDR2 SAAADI. V lost 5 bases to trimming and J lost 3 bases; unmatched junction nucleotides: 4. CDR3 sequence: CASSSGLAGGTDTQYF. In nucleotides, the CDR3 is TGCGCCAGCAGTAGCGGACTAGCGGGAGGTACAGATACGCAGTATTTT.

Regarding this clone: Other DNA sequences from this sample encode an identical CDR3 as well. The V and J genes are TRBV9 and TRBJ2-1; 11 bases line up with TRBD1. J gave up 8 bases and V 0 bases, and 4 bases lay outside the gene matches. Germline-derived CDR1 and CDR2 are SGDLS and YYNGEE. This CDR3 is built from 15 residues. CDR3: CASSVEGQGVDEQFF. CDR3 in DNA: TGTGCCAGCAGCGTAGAGGGACAGGGGGTCGATGAGCAGTTCTTC.

This clone was seen only once. This chain links TRBV27 with TRBJ2-1; a possible D gene is TRBD2 (6 bases). The germline V gene encodes CDR1 MNHEY and CDR2 SMNVEV (reference sequence). The CDR3 length is 16 residues. Trimming cost V 1 base and J 0 bases, with 10 bases left between them. The CDR3, as DNA: TGTGCCAGCAGTTTATTACTAGCAACCTCCTACAATGAGCAGTTCTTC. Its protein is CASSLLLATSYNEQFF.

The rearrangement uses TRBV15 and TRBJ1-4, with D possibly TRBD1 on 6 matching bases. Trimming removed 0 bases at V and 8 bases at J, with 13 bases between. CDR3 size: 15 residues. Germline lookup yields CDR1 LNHNV and CDR2 YYDKDF (reference sequence). CDR3 protein: CATSRDRGAGEKLFF. The CDR3 region has the DNA TGTGCCACCAGCAGAGATCGGGGGGCCGGGGAAAAACTGTTTTTT.

This chain connects TRBV6-4 to TRBJ2-7; D is undetermined. The V and J ends lost 6 bases and 4 bases respectively, with 16 bases between them. CDR1 is MRHNA, CDR2 SNTAGT, per germline. This CDR3 is built from 14 residues. The CDR3 DNA sequence: TGTGCCAGCAGGGGAACTGGTCCCGGGTACGAGCAGTACTTC. Its protein product is CASRGTGPGYEQYF.

This chain connects TRBV28 to TRBJ2-6; 9 positions agree with TRBD1. V was clipped by 6 bases and J by 0 bases; unmatched bases: 3. The CDR3 loop spans 16 amino acids. CDR1 is MDHEN and CDR2 is SYDVKM in the germline V gene. The CDR3 here is CASSPTGGSGANVLTF. As DNA, the CDR3 is TGTGCCAGCAGCCCGACAGGGGGCTCTGGGGCCAACGTCCTGACTTTC. Looking up the rest from reference TRBV28 and TRBJ2-6 gives the full variable domain: DVKVTQSSRYLVKRTGEKVFLECVQDMDHENMFWYRQDPGLGLRLIYFSYDVKMKEKGDIPEGYSVSREKKERFSLILESASTNQTSMYLCASSPTGGSGANVLTFGAGSRLTVL.

This clone showed up just a few times. The sample carries other DNA sequences with the same CDR3. The chain has TRBV20-1 and TRBJ2-7, with D perhaps matching TRBD2 (6 bases). The CDR3 is 11 residues long. V was clipped by 5 bases and J by 4 bases, with 9 bases between them. Germline assignment: CDR1 DFQATT and CDR2 SNEGSKA (reference sequence). DNA for the CDR3: TGCAGTGCTCGGAGGGGATACGAGCAGTACTTC. It specifies CSARRGYEQYF.

The chain is built from TRBV4-1 and TRBJ2-1; D remains ambiguous. Germline-derived CDR1 and CDR2 are MGHRA and YSYEKL. The CDR3 totals 16 residues. V lost 0 bases, J lost 7 bases, and 16 bases lay in between. The CDR3 bases are TGCGCCAGCAGCCAAGAAGGTCTAGTAACAATGAATGAGCAGTTCTTC. This gives the protein CASSQEGLVTMNEQFF.